This T cell receptor beta chain was sequenced in a study of blood T cell repertoires in COVID-19. Each participant's cohort was designated according to participant-reported clinical history. As handled by the study authors: Amplified reference gene primers provided the basis for estimating nucleated cell counts. TCRdb's copy holds only in-frame clones and misses some; the assay was immunoSEQ multiplex PCR. V, J and clone size reflect that table, while D and trimming were determined from the DNA. The table includes about 180,000 clones, about 90% detected once. Germline V gene data show CDR1 as SGHTA and CDR2 as FQGNSA. The V end was cut by 0 bases, the J end by 2 bases, with 10 bases between. This CDR3 is 15 amino acids long.

The V gene is TRBV7-2, the J gene TRBJ2-5, with D possibly TRBD2 on 6 matching bases. Sequenced: PBMCs or T cells enriched from blood (not recorded which). The source is a human donor with acute COVID-19. The donor label of this sample is uncertain. The CDR3 protein is CASSLALGGQETQYF. CDR3 bases: TGTGCCAGCAGCTTAGCGCTCGGGGGACAAGAGACCCAGTACTTC.